This T cell receptor (beta chain) was captured in a study of T cells in Graves' hyperthyroidism and ophthalmopathy. Reasons for excluding patients were uncontrolled infection, other autoimmune disease, pregnancy or lactation. Fresh peripheral blood, about 9.3 ml, yielded the PBMCs. In the case of this clonotype: Its antigen is not identified.

The V and J ends lost 4 bases and 4 bases, in that order; junction bases with no gene match: 9. The germline gives CDR1 SGHNT, CDR2 YYREEE (reference sequence). This CDR3 region has 16 residues. Amplified regions were TCR beta CDR3 sequences from RNA transcripts. When the TCR CDR3 underwent first-round RT-PCR, the HTBI primer set was used. TCRdb reprocessed the multiplex PCR reads with MiXCR, giving one entry per CDR3 protein. The table has 340,000 or so distinct CDR3 sequences, about 15% seen once. Study-level points and caveats: Ophthalmopathy was identified by the model a median approximately 6.9 months ahead of onset.

The genes are TRBV5-4 and TRBJ2-2; 8 bases line up with TRBD2. The sample consisted of blood. The sequence was collected from a man between 25 and 39 years old with Graves' hyperthyroidism. In DNA, the CDR3 is TGTGCCAGCAGCCCGGGGGGGGATTTAGGCACCGGGGAGCTGTTTTTT. It translates to CASSPGGDLGTGELFF.